The 21 T cell receptor beta chains below all came from one sample that was sequenced in a study of regulatory T cells in long-lasting Graves disease. The sample's time point: newly diagnosed GD, antithyroid drugs for less than 3 months. The TCR library used RNA extracted from PBMCs. Investigators prepared the TCR beta libraries by applying iRepertoire HTBI primers and Arm-PCR of CDR3 regions. Each CDR3 protein gets one entry after TCRdb re-called the multiplex PCR reads with MiXCR. The sample has approximately 400,000 distinct CDR3 sequences; 15% are singletons. This sample comprised peripheral blood mononuclear cells (PBMCs), obtained at new diagnosis, from a patient treated with antithyroid drugs. These receptors originate from a female donor with Graves disease.

This clonotype was found many times. The chain has TRBV6-2 or TRBV6-3 and TRBJ2-1; 8 nucleotides match TRBD2. J gave up 5 bases and V 5 bases, and 5 bases lay outside the gene matches. The germline CDR1 and CDR2 sequences are MNHEY and SVGEGT. CDR3 length: 14 residues. The DNA of the CDR3 is TGTGCCAGCAGTGCACTAGCGGCCAACAATGAGCAGTTCTTC. This translates into CASSALAANNEQFF.

This clonotype was detected only a few times. This chain uses TRBV29-1 with TRBJ1-4, with D perhaps matching TRBD1 (5 bases). The germline V and J ends were trimmed by 6 bases and 8 bases, with 22 bases remaining between them. This CDR3 has 15 residues. CDR1 SQVTM and CDR2 ANQGSEA come from the germline V gene. CDR3 nucleotides: TGCAGCGTCCACCTAGAGACAGAATTGGGGGAAAAACTGTTTTTT. It yields the protein CSVHLETELGEKLFF.

As to this clonotype: The junction differs from germline at one of its ends, possibly a read error. The chain joins TRBV13 to TRBJ2-2; weak D call: TRBD1 (5 bases). The CDR3 spans 14 residues. Germline V lookup: CDR1 PRHDT, CDR2 FYEKMQ (reference sequence). DNA of the CDR3: TGTGCCAGCAGCGTAGGGGCCGAAACCGGGGAGCTGTTTTTT. This encodes CASSVGAETGELFF.

V usage is TRBV6-2 or TRBV6-3 and J usage is TRBJ2-5, with D possibly matching TRBD1 (6 bases). Deletions cut 1 base from V and 5 bases from J, with 14 bases between. The CDR3 totals 15 residues. Germline lookup yields CDR1 MNHEY and CDR2 SVGEGT. CDR3 DNA sequence: TGTGCCAGCAGTTACTATTCAGGGGACGAGGAGACCCAGTACTTC. This translates into CASSYYSGDEETQYF.

This clonotype was seen more than once but under ten times. The chain employs TRBV20-1 and TRBJ2-2, with D perhaps TRBD1 (5 bases). The germline V gene encodes CDR1 DFQATT and CDR2 SNEGSKA (reference sequence). Deletions cut 3 bases from V and 6 bases from J, with 14 bases between. The CDR3 runs to 14 residues. In DNA form, the CDR3 reads TGCAGTGCTAGTAGTCAGGGAAAGTCCGGGGAGCTGTTTTTT. It encodes CSASSQGKSGELFF.

The rearrangement links TRBV7-3 to TRBJ2-3, with D perhaps matching TRBD2 (6 bases). Deletions cut 6 bases from V and 5 bases from J, with 12 bases between. Germline loops: CDR1 SGHTA, CDR2 FQGTGA. The CDR3 is 13 residues long. The CDR3 here is CASSPGEGDTQYF. For the CDR3, the DNA is TGTGCCAGCAGTCCGGGGGAAGGAGATACGCAGTATTTT.

This clonotype appeared many times. The chain has TRBV12-3 or TRBV12-4 and TRBJ2-5, with 13 nucleotides matching TRBD2. This CDR3 has 15 amino acids. After removal of 8 bases from V and 5 bases from J, the junction contained 8 bases not matched to a gene. CDR3 amino acids: CASAGLAGLGETQYF. Here the CDR3 DNA reads TGTGCCAGCGCGGGACTAGCGGGGCTTGGGGAGACCCAGTACTTC.

This clonotype occurred many times. The chain couples TRBV20-1 to TRBJ2-1; 7 bases line up with TRBD1. The germline CDR1 and CDR2 sequences are DFQATT and SNEGSKA (reference sequence). J gave up 0 bases and V 5 bases, and 13 bases lay outside the gene matches. The CDR3 is made up of 17 amino acids. CDR3: CSADYLGQPSSYNEQFF. In DNA form, the CDR3 reads TGCAGTGCTGACTACTTGGGACAGCCTAGCTCCTACAATGAGCAGTTCTTC.

This clonotype was seen repeatedly, ten times or more. CDR3 nucleotides: TGCAGTGCTGGGGGGCAGGGCGATTACAATGAGCAGTTCTTC. Translating gives CSAGGQGDYNEQFF. The rearrangement links TRBV20-1 to TRBJ2-1, with D tentatively TRBD1 or TRBD2 (6 bases each). V dropped 5 bases and J dropped 4 bases, with 15 bases sitting between them. This CDR3 is 14 amino acids long. Germline CDR1 and CDR2: DFQATT and SNEGSKA (reference sequence).

This rearrangement joins TRBV6-5 to TRBJ2-3; weak D call: TRBD2 (5 bases). V was pared by 2 bases and J by 7 bases, with 10 bases between. This CDR3 has 13 amino acids. Looked up from germline, CDR1 is MNHEY and CDR2 is SVGAGI. The CDR3 nucleotides are TGTGCCAGCAGTTACACAGAGGGAAATACGCAGTATTTT. It codes for CASSYTEGNTQYF.

The chain couples TRBV28 to TRBJ1-1; 9 nucleotides line up with TRBD1. Trimming cost V 8 bases and J 1 base; bases outside gene matches: 14. In germline, CDR1 is MDHEN, CDR2 SYDVKM. This CDR3 has 17 amino acids. CDR3 protein: CASQRTGDSGRNTEAFF. The CDR3 DNA sequence: TGTGCCAGCCAGAGGACAGGGGATTCAGGACGGAACACTGAAGCTTTCTTT.

This clonotype was recorded many times. This chain's CDR3 is CAWSVLYEQYF. In nucleotides, the CDR3 is TGTGCCTGGAGTGTACTCTACGAGCAGTACTTC. The chain couples TRBV30 to TRBJ2-7; the D is unclear. The germline V gene encodes CDR1 GTSNPN and CDR2 SVGIG (reference sequence). V gave up 0 bases and J gave up 3 bases, with 3 bases separating them. This CDR3 is 11 amino acids long.

The genes are TRBV24-1 and TRBJ2-7; D possibly corresponds to TRBD2 (5 bases). The germline V and J ends were trimmed by 0 bases and 5 bases, with 7 bases remaining between them. From germline, CDR1 is KGHDR and CDR2 SFDVKD. The CDR3 loop spans 13 amino acids. The CDR3 sequence: CATSDLAGNEQYF. CDR3 DNA sequence: TGTGCCACCAGTGATTTGGCGGGCAACGAGCAGTACTTC.

In this sample, this clonotype turned up many times. V usage is TRBV11-2 and J usage is TRBJ2-1, with D possibly matching TRBD2 (7 bases). The germline V gene has CDR1 SGHAT and CDR2 FQNNGV. Between the trimmed V and J ends, which lost 9 bases and 5 bases, there was a span of 14 bases. The CDR3 totals 13 residues. In nucleotides, the CDR3 is TGTGCCAGTTGGGGGAGGGGGGACAATGAGCAGTTCTTC. Translating it yields CASWGRGDNEQFF.

This clonotype was observed at least ten times. The chain uses TRBV14 and TRBJ2-7; 10 bases line up with TRBD1. Germline loops: CDR1 SGHDN, CDR2 FVKESK. The CDR3 is 16 residues long. Trimming at V came to 4 bases and at J to 6 bases, leaving 12 bases not matched to a gene. CDR3 DNA: TGTGCCAGCAGCCTTCGGCAGGGGACAGGGGTCGGCGAGCAGTACTTC. It codes for CASSLRQGTGVGEQYF.

This clonotype showed up just a few times. This is likely an artifact of a read error, given a far larger clone one base away. The V gene is TRBV7-2, the J gene TRBJ2-1, with D unresolved. The DNA matches TRBJ2-5 better at its end, which makes the J call doubtful. The germline V gene encodes CDR1 SGHTA and CDR2 FQGNSA. This CDR3 has 15 residues. The CDR3 protein is CASGITPSMGETQYF. CDR3 DNA sequence: TGTGCCAGCGGCATCACTCCCTCGATGGGGGAGACCCAGTACTTC.

This clonotype turned up a few times. CDR3 sequence reads: CASSLVIAGGLELFF. The CDR3 DNA reads TGTGCCAGCAGCTTGGTCATCGCGGGAGGGCTGGAGCTGTTTTTT. The chain is built from TRBV5-6 and TRBJ2-2; TRBD2 aligns across 9 bases. The germline V gene has CDR1 SGHDT and CDR2 YYEEEE. Trimming at V came to 0 bases and at J to 10 bases, leaving 7 bases not matched to a gene. The CDR3 covers 15 residues. Looking up the rest from reference TRBV5-6 and TRBJ2-2 gives the full variable domain: DAGVTQSPTHLIKTRGQQVTLRCSPKSGHDTVSWYQQALGQGPQFIFQYYEEEERQRGNFPDRFSGHQFPNYSSELNVNALLLGDSALYLCASSLVIAGGLELFFGEGSRLTVL.

This clonotype has more than one count but fewer than ten. The CDR3 carries no conserved terminal phenylalanine or tryptophan, so it likely arises from a read error. The genes are TRBV9 and TRBJ2-7; 7 positions agree with TRBD1. The germline gives CDR1 SGDLS, CDR2 YYNGEE. This CDR3 has 15 amino acids. J was trimmed by 5 bases and V by 7 bases; bases with no gene match: 15. The CDR3 nucleotides read TGTGCCAGCGCCACAAACCCCGACAGGGTCCACGAGCAGTACTCC. It specifies CASATNPDRVHEQYS.

In its sample, this clonotype was seen many times. This chain joins TRBV15 and TRBJ1-5, with D possibly matching TRBD1 (5 bases). Deletions cut 0 bases from V and 1 base from J, with 13 bases between. The CDR3 extends over 17 amino acids. Germline-derived CDR1 and CDR2 are LNHNV and YYDKDF (reference sequence). The CDR3 sequence is CATSRDRSQGSNQPQHF. The CDR3 region has the DNA TGTGCCACCAGCAGAGATCGGTCGCAGGGAAGCAATCAGCCCCAGCATTTT.

The chain's CDR3 is CASRVTISGANVLTF. CDR3 in DNA: TGTGCCAGCAGAGTAACCATTTCTGGGGCCAACGTCCTGACTTTC. The chain employs TRBV2 and TRBJ2-6; D is ambiguous. The germline CDR1 and CDR2 sequences are SNHLY and FYNNEI. The V gene lost 6 bases and the J gene lost 1 base, with 10 bases spanning the gap. This CDR3 region has 15 residues.

The chain is built from TRBV7-2 and TRBJ1-5; a possible D gene is TRBD1 (5 bases). The CDR3 runs 14 residues. Germline assignment: CDR1 SGHTA and CDR2 FQGNSA. Trimming removed 6 bases from V and 7 bases from J, with 16 bases in between. The CDR3 bases are TGTGCCAGCAGGGGATCAGGGAAAGGGCAGCCCCAGCATTTT. Protein: CASRGSGKGQPQHF. The full variable domain, in which reference TRBV7-2 and TRBJ1-5 provide the parts outside the CDR3, is GAGVSQSPSNKVTEKGKDVELRCDPISGHTALYWYRQSLGQGLEFLIYFQGNSAPDKSGLPSDRFSAERTGGSVSTLTIQRTQQEDSAVYLCASRGSGKGQPQHFGDGTRLSIL.